This T cell receptor (beta chain) was recorded in a study of regulatory T cells in long-lasting Graves disease. Study-wide findings and caveats: Persistent disease exhibited a predilection for TRBV28, TRBJ1-2 and TRBJ2-5.

The sample's time point: newly diagnosed GD, antithyroid drugs for less than 3 months. PBMCs were the source of the RNA used for TCR sequencing. This clonotype was detected many times. What it binds is unknown. CDR3 length equals 13 residues. The germline V gene encodes CDR1 SNHLY and CDR2 FYNNEI. Losses at the gene ends were 7 bases for V and 13 bases for J; bases not matched to a gene: 13. Researchers made TCR beta libraries by using iRepertoire HTBI primers and running Arm-PCR on CDR3 regions. TCRdb reprocessed the multiplex PCR reads via MiXCR and lists one record per CDR3 protein. The table shows roughly 560,000 distinct CDR3 sequences, with around 12% occurring only once. These data are also associated with another study on T cells in Graves' hyperthyroidism and ophthalmopathy.

The clonotype originates from a woman in her twenties or thirties with Graves disease. Material: peripheral blood mononuclear cells (PBMCs), obtained at new diagnosis, from a patient treated with antithyroid drugs. The J gene is TRBJ2-1, the V gene TRBV2; 7 bases are shared with TRBD2. CDR3 residues: CASIPGGRDLQFF. The DNA of the CDR3 is TGTGCCAGCATCCCCGGGGGGAGGGACTTACAGTTCTTC.